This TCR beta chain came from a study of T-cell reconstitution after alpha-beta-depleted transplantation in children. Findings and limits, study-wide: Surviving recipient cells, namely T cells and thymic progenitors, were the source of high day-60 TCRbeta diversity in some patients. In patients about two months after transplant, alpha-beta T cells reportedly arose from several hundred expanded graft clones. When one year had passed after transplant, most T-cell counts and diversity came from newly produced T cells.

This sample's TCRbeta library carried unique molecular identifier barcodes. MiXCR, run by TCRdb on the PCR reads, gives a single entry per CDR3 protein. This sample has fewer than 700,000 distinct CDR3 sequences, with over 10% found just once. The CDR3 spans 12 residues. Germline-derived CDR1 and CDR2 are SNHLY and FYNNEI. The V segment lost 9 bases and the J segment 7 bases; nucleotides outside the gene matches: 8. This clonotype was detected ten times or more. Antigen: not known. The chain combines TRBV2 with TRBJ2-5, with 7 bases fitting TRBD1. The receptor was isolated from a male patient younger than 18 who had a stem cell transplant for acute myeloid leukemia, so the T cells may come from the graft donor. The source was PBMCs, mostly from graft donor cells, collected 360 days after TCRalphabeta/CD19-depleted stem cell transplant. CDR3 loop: CARFDRDGTQYF. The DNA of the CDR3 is TGTGCCAGATTTGACAGGGACGGGACCCAGTACTTC.